The 15 T cell receptor beta chains reported below all come from one sample, sequenced in a study of molecular identifiers for immune sequencing clone quantification. MiXCR, run by TCRdb on the PCR reads, gives a single entry per CDR3 protein. The sample includes more than 85,000 distinct CDR3 sequences, about 35% of them seen just once. Sequenced material: naive CD8+ T cells from blood, with Jurkat cell RNA spiked in. The subset: FACS-sorted CD8+CD4-CCR7+CD45RA+ naive T cells. The receptors here all came from a human donor in good health. Some libraries in this study had Jurkat cell RNA spiked in.

This chain links TRBV28 with TRBJ1-2; 8 nucleotides line up with TRBD1. The CDR3 contains 13 residues. After removal of 6 bases from V and 4 bases from J, the junction contained 4 bases not matched to a gene. Germline V gene sequence: CDR1 MDHEN, CDR2 SYDVKM. The CDR3 reads CASRGQGGYGYTF. In nucleotides, the CDR3 is TGTGCCAGCAGAGGACAGGGAGGCTATGGCTACACCTTC.

This clonotype was seen more than once but under ten times. CDR3 bases: TGTGCCAGCAGTTTTCCGGGCGGGAGAGAGGGATACAATGAGCAGTTCTTC. As protein: CASSFPGGREGYNEQFF. The chain couples TRBV12-3 or TRBV12-4 to TRBJ2-1, with 7 bases lining up with TRBD2. The CDR3 loop spans 17 amino acids. V trimming: 3 bases; J trimming: 4 bases; junction bases outside the gene matches: 12.

The chain links TRBV2 to TRBJ1-5; 11 bases agree with TRBD1. The CDR3 has 14 residues. Germline V lookup: CDR1 SNHLY, CDR2 FYNNEI. J was trimmed by 9 bases and V by 5 bases; bases with no gene match: 6. As DNA, the CDR3 is TGTGCCAGCAGTCCCGGGACAGGGGGTCCGCCCCAGCATTTT. Translation gives CASSPGTGGPPQHF.

This clonotype has a handful of counts. This rearrangement joins TRBV11-2 to TRBJ1-4; 7 positions agree with TRBD1. Germline V lookup: CDR1 SGHAT, CDR2 FQNNGV. Unmatched junction bases numbered 14, after V lost 6 bases and J lost 4 bases. The CDR3 is 17 residues long. The CDR3 region has the DNA TGTGCCAGCAGTGCAATTACAGGGGCGGCGATTAATGAAAAACTGTTTTTT. Protein sequence: CASSAITGAAINEKLFF.

The chain combines TRBV24-1 with TRBJ2-2; either TRBD1 or TRBD2 may supply D (5 bases each). This CDR3 has 17 amino acids. CDR1 is KGHDR, CDR2 SFDVKD, per germline. V shed 1 base and J shed 4 bases, with 15 bases lying between them. The CDR3 DNA is TGTGCCACCAGTGATTTCCTCCCGGGGCCGGGCACCGGGGAGCTGTTTTTT. This codes for CATSDFLPGPGTGELFF.

The gene calls are TRBV25-1 and TRBJ2-7; no definite D call. The V end lost 2 bases, the J end lost 6 bases, and 29 bases lay between the germline ends. Germline CDR1 is MGHDK and CDR2 is SYGVNS. CDR3 size: 19 residues. CDR3 amino acids: CASSETRMEGMMVIIEQYF. DNA of the CDR3: TGTGCCAGCAGTGAAACTCGGATGGAAGGAATGATGGTCATAATCGAGCAGTACTTC.

This chain uses TRBV27 with TRBJ2-7, with no clear D. Trimming pared 0 bases from V and 2 bases from J, leaving 11 bases between. From germline, CDR1 is MNHEY and CDR2 SMNVEV (reference sequence). The CDR3 runs to 15 residues. The CDR3 loop is CASSLSRAGPYEQYF. Written as DNA, the CDR3 is TGTGCCAGCAGTTTATCAAGGGCCGGCCCCTACGAGCAGTACTTC.

In its sample, this clonotype was seen a few times. J is TRBJ2-3 and V is TRBV20-1; TRBD2 agrees at 9 bases. This CDR3 is built from 17 residues. Per the germline V gene, CDR1 is DFQATT and CDR2 is SNEGSKA (reference sequence). V shed 4 bases, J shed 2 bases, and the junction held 13 bases outside the gene matches. The DNA for the CDR3 is TGCAGTGCTATGTGGCGGGAGGGCCAGGTAGCCACAGATACGCAGTATTTT. Encoded protein: CSAMWREGQVATDTQYF.

This chain links TRBV27 with TRBJ2-3; D gene ambiguous. Per the germline V gene, CDR1 is MNHEY and CDR2 is SMNVEV (reference sequence). Trimming pared 2 bases from V and 2 bases from J, leaving 11 bases between. This CDR3 is built from 15 residues. CDR3 sequence reads: CASSLDSGFTDTQYF. The CDR3 coding sequence is TGTGCCAGCAGTTTAGACTCAGGATTCACAGATACGCAGTATTTT.

Only a few counts were recorded for this clonotype. The chain links TRBV4-2 to TRBJ2-7; TRBD1 agrees at 8 bases. V shed 1 base and J 2 bases; nucleotides not matched to a gene: 4. The CDR3 spans 15 residues. Looked up from germline, CDR1 is LGHNA and CDR2 is YNFKEQ. The CDR3 spells CASSQVTGGAYEQYF. CDR3 coding DNA: TGTGCCAGCAGCCAAGTAACAGGGGGAGCCTACGAGCAGTACTTC.

In the case of this clonotype: With a much larger clone just one base away, this may be a read error. Since the CDR3 does not end with the conserved phenylalanine or tryptophan, this likely comes from a read error. The chain recombines TRBV28 with TRBJ2-3; D might be TRBD2 (5 bases). CDR1 and CDR2 (germline): MDHEN, SYDVKM. This CDR3 spans 14 amino acids. Trimming cost V 3 bases and J 5 bases, with 12 bases left between them. CDR3 sequence: CASSFTRLIDTQYL. The CDR3, as DNA: TGTGCCAGCAGTTTCACTCGACTAATAGATACGCAGTATCTT.

Comment on this clonotype: One end of the junction is discordant with germline, which a read error may explain. The J gene is TRBJ1-1, the V gene TRBV28; a possible D gene is TRBD1 (6 bases). The CDR3 runs to 15 residues. CDR1 and CDR2 (germline): MDHEN, SYDVKM. CDR3 sequence reads: CASCLLADRSTAAFF. The CDR3 region has the DNA TGTGCCAGCTGTTTACTTGCAGACAGGAGCACTGCAGCTTTCTTT.

This clonotype has at least ten counts. The V call is TRBV29-1, the J call TRBJ2-6; D not resolved. The V end was cut by 4 bases, the J end by 2 bases, with 9 bases between. Germline values: CDR1 SQVTM, CDR2 ANQGSEA. The CDR3 sequence is 14 residues long. CDR3 in amino acids: CSVAGDPGANVLTF. The CDR3 DNA follows: TGCAGCGTTGCTGGAGATCCTGGGGCCAACGTCCTGACTTTC.

The chain employs TRBV7-2 and TRBJ2-7; TRBD2 matches at 7 bases. The CDR3 sequence is 14 residues long. V was pared by 4 bases and J by 2 bases, with 5 bases of the junction left unmatched. The V gene's germline CDR1 is SGHTA and CDR2 FQGNSA. CDR3 sequence: CASSSTTSAYEQYF. In nucleotides, the CDR3 is TGTGCCAGCAGCTCGACTACTAGCGCCTACGAGCAGTACTTC.

With respect to this clonotype: This may stem from a read error, because a much larger clone lies one nucleotide away. The chain combines TRBV20-1 with TRBJ1-5, with 9 bases fitting TRBD1. This CDR3 region has 14 residues. With V trimmed by 6 bases and J by 1 base, 4 bases remained unmatched. In germline, CDR1 is DFQATT, CDR2 SNEGSKA (reference sequence). CDR3 bases: TGCAGTGCAAGGGACAGGGTAAGCAATCAGCCCCAGCATTTT. Protein: CSARDRVSNQPQHF.